These 5 T cell receptor beta chains came from one sample sequenced in a study of shared clonotypes between healthy human individuals. Measured with immunoSEQ multiplex PCR; TCRdb has only the in-frame clones, and not every one. The profile covers around 2.1 million clones, with about 92% appearing a single time and more than 1.5% taken by the ten largest. Positive CCR7 selection of CD45RO-negative cells yielded the naive CD8 cells, and terminally differentiated effector memory CD45RA+ cells were excluded. The specimen sequenced was naive CD8+ T cells from PBMCs. All receptors come from a man between 18 and 29 years old in good health. Some clones in this sample may be carry-over from other donors' samples.

The chain couples TRBV2 to TRBJ2-5; TRBD1 aligns across 10 bases. CDR3 length: 15 residues. V was clipped by 5 bases and J by 5 bases; unmatched bases: 8. Germline CDR1 is SNHLY and CDR2 is FYNNEI. CDR3 in amino acids: CASSQRDRGWETQYF. DNA for the CDR3: TGTGCCAGCAGTCAGAGGGACAGGGGCTGGGAGACCCAGTACTTC.

The V and J genes are TRBV11-3 and TRBJ2-7; 7 bases match TRBD2. The CDR3 spans 13 residues. CDR1 and CDR2 (germline): SGHNT, YENEEA. Trimming took 5 bases from V and 6 from J; bases not matched to a gene: 7. CDR3: CASSLGEGPEQYF. DNA for the CDR3: TGTGCCAGCAGCCTCGGGGAGGGCCCCGAGCAGTACTTC.

The gene calls are TRBV6-5 and TRBJ1-1, with D perhaps TRBD1 (5 bases). Deletions cut 7 bases from V and 1 base from J, with 10 bases between. CDR1 MNHEY and CDR2 SVGAGI come from the germline V gene. The CDR3 runs 13 residues. CDR3 loop: CASTLDRNTEAFF. DNA for the CDR3: TGTGCCAGCACCTTAGACAGGAACACTGAAGCTTTCTTT.

This chain links TRBV12-5 with TRBJ1-1; D uncertain. Germline V gene lookup returns CDR1 LGHNT and CDR2 FRNRAP. This CDR3 is built from 12 residues. Trimming pared 3 bases from V and 3 bases from J, leaving 5 bases between. CDR3 loop: CASGFEYTEAFF. The CDR3, as DNA: TGTGCTAGTGGTTTTGAATACACTGAAGCTTTCTTT.

This clone was found once. The chain has TRBV7-9 and TRBJ1-4; no clear D. The CDR3 covers 13 residues. The V gene's germline CDR1 is SEHNR and CDR2 FQNEAQ (reference sequence). The V end lost 8 bases, the J end lost 3 bases, and 10 bases lay between the germline ends. CDR3 sequence: CASGAGPNEKLFF. The CDR3 bases are TGTGCCAGCGGAGCGGGCCCTAATGAAAAACTGTTTTTT.